Shown below are 32 T cell receptor beta chains from a single sample sequenced in a study of Tregs in tolerant kidney transplant recipients. Profiled with immunoSEQ multiplex PCR; TCRdb holds only in-frame clones, not every one. The data contain 81,000 or so clones, roughly nine tenths of them seen just once; the ten biggest clones take up approximately 1.4%. Recipients received nonmyeloablative bone marrow transplants from related graft donors, with transient mixed chimerism. This specimen consisted of CD4+ T cells from blood (PBMCs), obtained 24 months after the transplant. The receptors were sampled from a human patient who received a combined kidney and bone marrow transplant. These T cells may partly come from the graft donor.

The V gene is TRBV7-3, the J gene TRBJ2-3; perhaps TRBD1 as D (6 bases). The CDR3 length is 14 residues. Trimming took off 5 bases at V and 2 bases at J, with 11 bases between the two ends. Germline CDR1 SGHTA, CDR2 FQGTGA. CDR3 protein: CASSPDRYTDTQYF. CDR3 bases: TGTGCCAGCAGCCCGGACAGATACACAGATACGCAGTATTTT.

This chain links TRBV28 with TRBJ1-2, with unresolved D. This CDR3 region has 15 residues. V lost 5 bases, J lost 7 bases, and 20 bases lay in between. Looked up from germline, CDR1 is MDHEN and CDR2 is SYDVKM. Here the CDR3 reads CASSPLARSPPGYTF. For the CDR3, the DNA is TGTGCCAGCAGTCCCCTCGCGCGTTCGCCCCCTGGCTACACCTTC.

V is TRBV18 and J is TRBJ2-1, with TRBD2 matching 9 bases. This CDR3 has 20 residues. With 4 bases clipped from V and 0 bases from J, the junction kept 16 bases outside the gene matches. The germline V gene encodes CDR1 KGHSH and CDR2 LQKENI. CDR3 in amino acids: CASSLGPPSGVKSSYNEQFF. CDR3 sequence (DNA): TGTGCCAGCTCACTGGGGCCACCTAGCGGGGTGAAGAGCTCCTACAATGAGCAGTTCTTC.

The chain employs TRBV5-1 and TRBJ1-4; D is undetermined. The V gene lost 0 bases and the J gene lost 5 bases, with 8 bases spanning the gap. CDR1 and CDR2 (germline): SGHRS, YFSETQ. The CDR3 loop spans 14 amino acids. The CDR3 coding sequence is TGCGCCAGCAGCTTGGATGGGCTGAATGAAAAACTGTTTTTT. Translating gives CASSLDGLNEKLFF.

This chain uses TRBV18 with TRBJ2-5; the D gene is possibly TRBD2 (5 bases). The CDR3 totals 13 residues. V lost 0 bases to trimming and J lost 3 bases, with 5 bases between them. The germline CDR1 and CDR2 sequences are KGHSH and LQKENI. The CDR3 sequence: CASSPPSEETQYF. In nucleotides, the CDR3 is TGTGCCAGCTCACCACCTAGCGAAGAGACCCAGTACTTC.

The gene calls are TRBV7-3 and TRBJ2-1; TRBD2 agrees at 14 bases. The CDR3 consists of 21 residues. Germline trimming cut 5 bases from V and 4 bases from J; bases unmatched to any gene: 19. Per the germline V gene, CDR1 is SGHTA and CDR2 is FQGTGA. In DNA form, the CDR3 reads TGTGCCAGCAGCCCGACTAGCGGGGGGGCCCTAAGAGGTGGCCCGTACAATGAGCAGTTCTTC. Translating it yields CASSPTSGGALRGGPYNEQFF.

J is TRBJ1-2 and V is TRBV14; D is undetermined. The CDR3 covers 16 residues. From germline, CDR1 is SGHDN and CDR2 FVKESK. The V end was cut by 3 bases, the J end by 4 bases, with 18 bases between. The CDR3 sequence: CASSQGRSRAGYGYTF. CDR3 coding DNA: TGTGCCAGCAGCCAGGGGAGGTCGAGGGCTGGCTATGGCTACACCTTC.

The CDR3 nucleotides read TGTGCCAGCAGCAAACTTTTCGGGAGGGCCACCGAGCAGTACTTC. Residues: CASSKLFGRATEQYF. V gene TRBV21-1 combines with J gene TRBJ2-7; TRBD2 was called by the table and not checked on the DNA. TRBV21-1 corresponds to a pseudogene. The CDR3 sequence is 15 residues long.

The chain is built from TRBV30 and TRBJ2-7; D may be TRBD2 (5 bases). Germline CDR1 reads GTSNPN; CDR2 reads SVGIG (reference sequence). Trimming shortened V by 1 base and J by 1 base, and 8 bases separated the two germline ends. The CDR3 length is 13 residues. CDR3 amino acids: CAWSAGNSYEQYF. The CDR3 DNA follows: TGTGCCTGGAGTGCCGGGAATTCCTACGAGCAGTACTTC. Full variable domain (outside the CDR3, taken from reference TRBV30 and TRBJ2-7): SQTIHQWPATLVQPVGSPLSLECTVEGTSNPNLYWYRQAAGRGLQLLFYSVGIGQISSEVPQNLSASRPQDRQFILSSKKLLLSDSGFYLCAWSAGNSYEQYFGPGTRLTVT.

This rearrangement joins TRBV14 to TRBJ1-6; D ambiguous. Trimming removed 0 bases at V and 10 bases at J, with 4 bases between. The CDR3 covers 12 residues. Germline CDR1 reads SGHDN; CDR2 reads FVKESK. The CDR3 DNA follows: TGTGCCAGCAGCCAAGATCTCTCACCCCTCCACTTT. It encodes CASSQDLSPLHF.

CDR3: CASSLGQGAEQYF. Here the CDR3 DNA reads TGTGCCAGCAGTTTAGGACAGGGGGCCGAGCAGTACTTC. The V call is TRBV27, the J call TRBJ2-7; TRBD1 aligns across 11 bases. From germline, CDR1 is MNHEY and CDR2 SMNVEV (reference sequence). V was pared by 2 bases and J by 6 bases, with 0 bases of the junction left unmatched. This CDR3 region has 13 residues.

This clone came up once. The rearrangement links TRBV29-1 to TRBJ1-5, with 9 bases lining up with TRBD1. CDR1 and CDR2 from the germline V gene are SQVTM and ANQGSEA. After removal of 6 bases from V and 4 bases from J, the junction contained 10 bases not matched to a gene. The CDR3 has 15 residues. The CDR3 sequence is CSVGFGTGSNQPQHF. The CDR3 bases are TGCAGCGTGGGGTTTGGGACAGGGAGTAATCAGCCCCAGCATTTT.

V usage is TRBV9 and J usage is TRBJ2-7; 7 bases are a match to TRBD2. This CDR3 comprises 14 residues. After removal of 0 bases from V and 5 bases from J, the junction contained 5 bases not matched to a gene. The germline V gene encodes CDR1 SGDLS and CDR2 YYNGEE. The CDR3 is CASSVGGSIDEQYF. Written as DNA, the CDR3 is TGTGCCAGCAGCGTAGGCGGGAGTATCGACGAGCAGTACTTC.

The V and J genes are TRBV5-1 and TRBJ2-7, with D possibly TRBD1 on 6 matching bases. V gave up 0 bases and J gave up 6 bases, with 22 bases separating them. In germline, CDR1 is SGHRS, CDR2 YFSETQ. The CDR3 covers 17 residues. CDR3 nucleotide sequence: TGCGCCAGCAGCTTGGGGACAGCCCGGGTCGTACCTTCCGAGCAGTACTTC. Its translation is CASSLGTARVVPSEQYF.

The V and J genes are TRBV2 and TRBJ1-1; TRBD1 is a possible D gene (6 bases). Germline V gene data show CDR1 as SNHLY and CDR2 as FYNNEI. The CDR3 runs to 13 residues. Trimming shortened V by 4 bases and J by 3 bases, and 9 bases separated the two germline ends. The DNA for the CDR3 is TGTGCCAGCAGTGCACAGGGAGACACTGAAGCTTTCTTT. Its protein product is CASSAQGDTEAFF.

This clone was seen a few times. The genes are TRBV7-9 and TRBJ2-1; 7 bases fit TRBD2. J was trimmed by 8 bases and V by 6 bases; bases with no gene match: 10. CDR1 is SEHNR, CDR2 FQNEAQ, per germline (reference sequence). This CDR3 has 14 residues. The CDR3 loop is CASRQRGGVDEQFF. The CDR3, as DNA: TGTGCCAGCAGGCAGCGGGGTGGGGTAGATGAGCAGTTCTTC.

This rearrangement joins TRBV7-3 to TRBJ2-3; no firm D call. Trimming left V 1 base short and J 5 bases short, with 7 bases between. CDR1 and CDR2 from the germline V gene are SGHTA and FQGTGA. The CDR3 runs 13 residues. Written as DNA, the CDR3 is TGTGCCAGCAGCTTAAACCGACTAGATACGCAGTATTTT. The encoded protein is CASSLNRLDTQYF. The complete variable domain, with remaining parts taken from reference TRBV7-3 and TRBJ2-3, reads GAGVSQTPSNKVTEKGKYVELRCDPISGHTALYWYRQSLGQGPEFLIYFQGTGAADDSGLPNDRFFAVRPEGSVSTLKIQRTERGDSAVYLCASSLNRLDTQYFGPGTRLTVL.

This chain uses TRBV5-1 with TRBJ2-3; 8 bases agree with TRBD1. Germline V gene lookup returns CDR1 SGHRS and CDR2 YFSETQ. The trim removed 8 bases at V and 3 bases at J, leaving 5 bases unmatched. The CDR3 is 13 amino acids. The CDR3 DNA reads TGCGCCAGTGGACAGGGAGGTACAGATACGCAGTATTTT. It codes for CASGQGGTDTQYF.

This chain uses TRBV18 with TRBJ2-7; TRBD2 matches at 12 bases. The germline V gene has CDR1 KGHSH and CDR2 LQKENI. CDR3 length equals 14 residues. With V trimmed by 6 bases and J by 5 bases, 5 bases remained unmatched. The CDR3 reads CASSRLAGVNEQYF. In nucleotides, the CDR3 is TGTGCCAGCTCCCGACTAGCGGGAGTCAACGAGCAGTACTTC.

The chain is built from TRBV7-9 and TRBJ2-3; D gene ambiguous. This CDR3 region has 14 residues. The germline CDR1 and CDR2 sequences are SEHNR and FQNEAQ (reference sequence). Trimming shortened V by 5 bases and J by 0 bases, and 9 bases separated the two germline ends. In DNA, the CDR3 is TGTGCCAGCAGCGCGAGTGCTAGCACAGATACGCAGTATTTT. Translation gives CASSASASTDTQYF.

The rearrangement uses TRBV4-2 and TRBJ2-2, with 10 positions matching TRBD2. The germline CDR1 and CDR2 sequences are LGHNA and YNFKEQ. The junction had 3 bases not matched to a gene; V was cut back by 2 bases and J by 6 bases. This CDR3 is 15 amino acids long. CDR3 amino acids: CASSQPSGGAGELFF. The CDR3 nucleotides read TGTGCCAGCAGCCAACCCAGCGGGGGGGCCGGGGAGCTGTTTTTT.

This chain uses TRBV5-1 with TRBJ1-6; TRBD1 agrees at 8 bases. Looked up from germline, CDR1 is SGHRS and CDR2 is YFSETQ. V was clipped by 4 bases and J by 5 bases; unmatched bases: 5. This CDR3 region has 15 residues. CDR3 sequence: CASSTDRGNNSPLHF. As DNA, the CDR3 is TGCGCCAGCAGCACCGACAGGGGCAATAATTCACCCCTCCACTTT. The variable domain in full, with the rest retrieved from reference TRBV5-1 and TRBJ1-6, is KAGVTQTPRYLIKTRGQQVTLSCSPISGHRSVSWYQQTPGQGLQFLFEYFSETQRNKGNFPGRFSGRQFSNSRSEMNVSTLELGDSALYLCASSTDRGNNSPLHFGNGTRLTVT.

The V and J genes are TRBV18 and TRBJ1-1; the D is unclear. The CDR3 runs to 11 residues. The germline V and J ends were trimmed by 5 bases and 10 bases, with 11 bases remaining between them. Germline CDR1 and CDR2: KGHSH and LQKENI. Written as DNA, the CDR3 is TGTGCCAGCTCAGACAACAGTAGAGCTTTCTTT. Protein product: CASSDNSRAFF. The whole variable domain, filled in from reference TRBV18 and TRBJ1-1, reads NAGVMQNPRHLVRRRGQEARLRCSPMKGHSHVYWYRQLPEEGLKFMVYLQKENIIDESGMPKERFSAEFPKEGPSILRIQQVVRGDSAAYFCASSDNSRAFFGQGTRLTVV.

CDR3 DNA: TGTGCCAGCAGCTTAGCCCAGCGGGGGGGAGATACGCAGTATTTT. Protein sequence: CASSLAQRGGDTQYF. V and J are TRBV7-2 and TRBJ2-3; 10 bases are shared with TRBD2. In germline, CDR1 is SGHTA, CDR2 FQGNSA. The CDR3 has 15 residues. With 0 bases clipped from V and 5 bases from J, the junction kept 2 bases outside the gene matches. Based on the CDR3 plus reference TRBV7-2 and TRBJ2-3, the full variable domain is GAGVSQSPSNKVTEKGKDVELRCDPISGHTALYWYRQSLGQGLEFLIYFQGNSAPDKSGLPSDRFSAERTGGSVSTLTIQRTQQEDSAVYLCASSLAQRGGDTQYFGPGTRLTVL.

On this clone: The sample has other DNA sequences that encode this CDR3 too. The chain links TRBV28 to TRBJ1-6; D is uncertain. With 8 bases removed from V and 4 bases from J, the gap between germline ends came to 12 bases. The germline CDR1 and CDR2 sequences are MDHEN and SYDVKM. The length of the CDR3 is 14 residues. CDR3 nucleotides: TGTGCCAGCGTGCGGGAGGTTTATAATTCACCCCTCCACTTT. Translated: CASVREVYNSPLHF.

The chain carries TRBV7-7 and TRBJ2-5; 7 nucleotides match TRBD1. There are 17 residues in the CDR3. Germline assignment: CDR1 SSHAT and CDR2 FNYEAQ (reference sequence). V shed 3 bases and J 1 base; nucleotides not matched to a gene: 11. The CDR3 sequence is CASSFHQGTALQETQYF. In DNA form, the CDR3 reads TGTGCCAGCAGCTTTCACCAAGGGACAGCCCTCCAAGAGACCCAGTACTTC.

The V gene is TRBV5-6, the J gene TRBJ2-1; D perhaps matches TRBD1 (6 bases). Germline-derived CDR1 and CDR2 are SGHDT and YYEEEE. The CDR3 sequence is 16 residues long. The V gene lost 2 bases and the J gene lost 6 bases, with 18 bases spanning the gap. CDR3 nucleotide sequence: TGTGCCAGCAGCTTTTGGTCAGGGGCGCAGGTCAATGAGCAGTTCTTC. Protein sequence: CASSFWSGAQVNEQFF.

The chain uses TRBV5-4 and TRBJ2-7; D remains ambiguous. The V end was cut by 0 bases, the J end by 3 bases, with 4 bases between. Germline V CDR1 and CDR2: SGHNT, YYREEE (reference sequence). The CDR3 has 12 residues. This chain's CDR3 is CASSLGGYEQYF. The DNA of the CDR3 is TGTGCCAGCAGCTTGGGCGGCTACGAGCAGTACTTC. The full variable domain, its missing parts supplied by reference TRBV5-4 and TRBJ2-7, is ETGVTQSPTHLIKTRGQQVTLRCSSQSGHNTVSWYQQALGQGPQFIFQYYREEENGRGNFPPRFSGLQFPNYSSELNVNALELDDSALYLCASSLGGYEQYFGPGTRLTVT.

V usage is TRBV12-5 and J usage is TRBJ1-5; TRBD1 matches 7 bases. The V and J ends lost 1 base and 7 bases, in that order; junction bases with no gene match: 4. Per the germline V gene, CDR1 is LGHNT and CDR2 is FRNRAP. The CDR3 is 14 residues long. CDR3 region: CASGLDRGRQPQHF. The CDR3 DNA sequence: TGTGCTAGTGGTTTGGACAGGGGAAGGCAGCCCCAGCATTTT.

CDR3 residues: CASNPAGYSYEQYF. The CDR3 region has the DNA TGTGCCAGCAATCCAGCAGGCTACTCCTACGAGCAGTACTTC. This chain links TRBV28 with TRBJ2-7, with D hard to call. Germline-derived CDR1 and CDR2 are MDHEN and SYDVKM. V lost 7 bases and J 0 bases, leaving 13 bases between the germline ends. This CDR3 contains 14 residues. The full variable domain, completed using reference TRBV28 and TRBJ2-7, is DVKVTQSSRYLVKRTGEKVFLECVQDMDHENMFWYRQDPGLGLRLIYFSYDVKMKEKGDIPEGYSVSREKKERFSLILESASTNQTSMYLCASNPAGYSYEQYFGPGTRLTVT.

This chain links TRBV18 with TRBJ1-5; 7 bases match TRBD1. There are 15 residues in the CDR3. Looked up from germline, CDR1 is KGHSH and CDR2 is LQKENI. The junction had 4 bases not matched to a gene; V was cut back by 3 bases and J by 2 bases. This CDR3 is CASSPTTGGNQPQHF. For the CDR3, the DNA is TGTGCCAGCTCACCGACTACAGGGGGCAATCAGCCCCAGCATTTT. Complete variable domain (other parts from reference TRBV18 and TRBJ1-5): NAGVMQNPRHLVRRRGQEARLRCSPMKGHSHVYWYRQLPEEGLKFMVYLQKENIIDESGMPKERFSAEFPKEGPSILRIQQVVRGDSAAYFCASSPTTGGNQPQHFGDGTRLSIL.

This chain links TRBV11-2 with TRBJ2-3, with no clear D. The CDR3 spans 14 residues. Germline CDR1 is SGHAT and CDR2 is FQNNGV. The V end lost 1 base, the J end lost 1 base, and 6 bases lay between the germline ends. The CDR3 loop reads CASSLGPRTDTQYF. The CDR3 nucleotides read TGTGCCAGCAGCTTAGGGCCCCGCACAGATACGCAGTATTTT.